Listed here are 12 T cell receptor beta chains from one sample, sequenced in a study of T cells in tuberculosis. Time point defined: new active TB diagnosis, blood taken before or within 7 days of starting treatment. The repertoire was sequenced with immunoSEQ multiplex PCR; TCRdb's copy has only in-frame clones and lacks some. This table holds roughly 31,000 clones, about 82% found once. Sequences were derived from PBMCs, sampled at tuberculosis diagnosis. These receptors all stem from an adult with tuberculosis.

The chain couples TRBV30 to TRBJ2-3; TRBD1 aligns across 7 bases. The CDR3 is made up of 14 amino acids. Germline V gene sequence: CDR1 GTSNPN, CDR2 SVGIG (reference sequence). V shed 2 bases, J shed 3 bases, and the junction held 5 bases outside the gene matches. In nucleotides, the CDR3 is TGTGCCTGGAGTCAAGGGGGCGGAACAGATACGCAGTATTTT. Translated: CAWSQGGGTDTQYF. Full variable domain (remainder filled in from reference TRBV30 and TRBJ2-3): SQTIHQWPATLVQPVGSPLSLECTVEGTSNPNLYWYRQAAGRGLQLLFYSVGIGQISSEVPQNLSASRPQDRQFILSSKKLLLSDSGFYLCAWSQGGGTDTQYFGPGTRLTVL.

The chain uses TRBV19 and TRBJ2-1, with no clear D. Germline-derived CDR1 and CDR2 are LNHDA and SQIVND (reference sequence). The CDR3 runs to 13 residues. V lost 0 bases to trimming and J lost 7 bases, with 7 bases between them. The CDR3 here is CASSIDLMNEQFF. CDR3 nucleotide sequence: TGTGCCAGTAGTATAGATCTTATGAATGAGCAGTTCTTC.

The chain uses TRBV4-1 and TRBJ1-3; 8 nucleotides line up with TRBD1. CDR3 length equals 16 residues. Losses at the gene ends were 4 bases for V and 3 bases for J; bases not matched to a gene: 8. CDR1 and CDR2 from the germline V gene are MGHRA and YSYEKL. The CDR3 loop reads CASSPLQGALGNTIYF. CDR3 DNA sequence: TGCGCCAGCAGCCCCCTGCAGGGGGCGCTTGGAAACACCATATATTTT.

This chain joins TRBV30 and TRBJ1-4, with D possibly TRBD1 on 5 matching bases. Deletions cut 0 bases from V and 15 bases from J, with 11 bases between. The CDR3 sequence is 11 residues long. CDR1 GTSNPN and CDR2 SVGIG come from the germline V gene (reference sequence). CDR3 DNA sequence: TGTGCCTGGAGTGTACAAGGGGCGGTGTTTTTT. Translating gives CAWSVQGAVFF.

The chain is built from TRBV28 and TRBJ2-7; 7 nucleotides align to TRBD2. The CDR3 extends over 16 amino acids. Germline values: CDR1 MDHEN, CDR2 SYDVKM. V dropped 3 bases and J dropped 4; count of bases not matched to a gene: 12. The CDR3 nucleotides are TGTGCCAGCAGTTTCTCAGAGTCGGGGGGTTGGTACGAGCAGTACTTC. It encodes CASSFSESGGWYEQYF.

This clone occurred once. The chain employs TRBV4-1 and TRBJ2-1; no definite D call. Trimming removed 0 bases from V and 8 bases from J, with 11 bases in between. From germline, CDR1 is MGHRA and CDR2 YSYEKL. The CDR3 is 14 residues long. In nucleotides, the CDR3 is TGCGCCAGCAGCCAAGAATCGGCGGTGGATGAGCAGTTCTTC. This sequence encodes CASSQESAVDEQFF.

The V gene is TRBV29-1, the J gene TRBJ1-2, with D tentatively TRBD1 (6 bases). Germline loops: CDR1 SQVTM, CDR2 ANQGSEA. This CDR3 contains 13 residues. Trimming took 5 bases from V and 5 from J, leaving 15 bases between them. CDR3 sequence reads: CSVLEQGQYGYTF. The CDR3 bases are TGCAGCGTTCTGGAGCAGGGGCAATATGGCTACACCTTC.

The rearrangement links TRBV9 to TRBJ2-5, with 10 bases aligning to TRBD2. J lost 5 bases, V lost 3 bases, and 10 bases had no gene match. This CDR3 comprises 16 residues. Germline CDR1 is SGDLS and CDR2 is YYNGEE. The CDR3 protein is CASSGTKREGRETQYF. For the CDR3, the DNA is TGTGCCAGCAGCGGAACGAAGCGGGAGGGGAGGGAGACCCAGTACTTC.

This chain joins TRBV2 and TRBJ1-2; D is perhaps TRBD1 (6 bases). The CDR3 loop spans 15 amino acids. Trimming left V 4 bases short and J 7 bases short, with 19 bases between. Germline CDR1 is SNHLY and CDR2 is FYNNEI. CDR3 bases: TGTGCCAGCAGTGGGCGAATGGGGGCGGGTGGTGGCTACACCTTC. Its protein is CASSGRMGAGGGYTF. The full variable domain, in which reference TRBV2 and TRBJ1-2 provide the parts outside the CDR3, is EPEVTQTPSHQVTQMGQEVILRCVPISNHLYFYWYRQILGQKVEFLVSFYNNEISEKSEIFDDQFSVERPDGSNFTLKIRSTKLEDSAMYFCASSGRMGAGGGYTFGSGTRLTVV.

CDR3 residues: CASSPRQGSYEQYF. For the CDR3, the DNA is TGTGCCAGCAGTCCGCGACAGGGATCCTACGAGCAGTACTTC. The chain recombines TRBV6-6 with TRBJ2-7, with TRBD1 matching over 7 bases. After removal of 5 bases from V and 1 base from J, the junction contained 5 bases not matched to a gene. From germline, CDR1 is MNHNY and CDR2 SVGAGI (reference sequence). The CDR3 contains 14 residues.

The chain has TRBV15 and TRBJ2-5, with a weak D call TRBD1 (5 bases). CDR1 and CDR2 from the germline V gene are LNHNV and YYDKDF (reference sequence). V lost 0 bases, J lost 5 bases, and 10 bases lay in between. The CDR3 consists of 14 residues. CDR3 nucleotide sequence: TGTGCCACCAGCAGAGATAGGGGATGGGAGACCCAGTACTTC. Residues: CATSRDRGWETQYF.

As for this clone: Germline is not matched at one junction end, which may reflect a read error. The CDR3 is CASSPSGDRPLDF. The CDR3 DNA is TGTGCCAGCAGTCCTTCAGGGGACCGGCCCTTGGACTTC. V gene TRBV27 combines with J gene TRBJ1-2; D perhaps matches TRBD1 (6 bases). The CDR3 has 13 amino acids. The germline V gene has CDR1 MNHEY and CDR2 SMNVEV (reference sequence).